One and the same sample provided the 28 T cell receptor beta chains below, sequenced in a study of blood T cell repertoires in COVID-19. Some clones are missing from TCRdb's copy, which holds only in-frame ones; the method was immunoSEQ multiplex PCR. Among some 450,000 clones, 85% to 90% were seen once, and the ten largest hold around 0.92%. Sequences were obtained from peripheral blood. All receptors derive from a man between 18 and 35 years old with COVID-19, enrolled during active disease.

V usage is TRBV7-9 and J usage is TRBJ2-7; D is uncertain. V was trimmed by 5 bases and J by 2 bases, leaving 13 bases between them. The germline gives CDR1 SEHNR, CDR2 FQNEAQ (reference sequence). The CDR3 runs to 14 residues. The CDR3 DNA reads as TGTGCCAGCAGCGTCTCAACCTTAGCCTACGAGCAGTACTTC. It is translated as CASSVSTLAYEQYF. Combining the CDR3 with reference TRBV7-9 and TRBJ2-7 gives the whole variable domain DTGVSQNPRHKITKRGQNVTFRCDPISEHNRLYWYRQTLGQGPEFLTYFQNEAQLEKSRLLSDRFSAERPKGSFSTLEIQRTEQGDSAMYLCASSVSTLAYEQYFGPGTRLTVT.

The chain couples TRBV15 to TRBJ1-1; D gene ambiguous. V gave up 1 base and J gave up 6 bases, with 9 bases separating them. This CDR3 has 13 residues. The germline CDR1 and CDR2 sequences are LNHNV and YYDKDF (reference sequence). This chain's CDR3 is CATSRVAESEAFF. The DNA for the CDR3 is TGTGCCACCAGCAGAGTTGCTGAGTCTGAAGCTTTCTTT.

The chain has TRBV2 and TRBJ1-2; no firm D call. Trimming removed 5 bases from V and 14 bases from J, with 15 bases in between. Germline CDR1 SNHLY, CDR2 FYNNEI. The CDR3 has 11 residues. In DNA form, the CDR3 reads TGTGCCAGCAGTCACCCTCCCCCGGAGACCTTC. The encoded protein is CASSHPPPETF.

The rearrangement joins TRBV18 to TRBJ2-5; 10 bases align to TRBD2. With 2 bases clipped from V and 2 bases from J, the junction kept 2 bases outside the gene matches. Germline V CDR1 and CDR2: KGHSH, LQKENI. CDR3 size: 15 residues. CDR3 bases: TGTGCCAGCTCACCAGGACTAGCGGCACAAGAGACCCAGTACTTC. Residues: CASSPGLAAQETQYF. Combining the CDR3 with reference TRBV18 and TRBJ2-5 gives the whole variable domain NAGVMQNPRHLVRRRGQEARLRCSPMKGHSHVYWYRQLPEEGLKFMVYLQKENIIDESGMPKERFSAEFPKEGPSILRIQQVVRGDSAAYFCASSPGLAAQETQYFGPGTRLLVL.

CDR3 region: CASSDPSGSSDTQYF. The CDR3 DNA reads as TGTGCCAGTAGTGATCCTAGCGGGAGTTCAGATACGCAGTATTTT. The chain joins TRBV19 to TRBJ2-3, with 10 bases lining up with TRBD2. V gave up 5 bases and J gave up 4 bases; unmatched junction bases: 6. The CDR3 runs 15 residues. CDR1 LNHDA and CDR2 SQIVND come from the germline V gene (reference sequence).

In DNA form, the CDR3 reads TGTGCCAGCAGGCGGACACCAGTCTACGAGCAGTACTTC. Translating it yields CASRRTPVYEQYF. The rearrangement uses TRBV2 and TRBJ2-7, with D possibly TRBD1 on 5 matching bases. The CDR3 is 13 residues long. CDR1 is SNHLY and CDR2 is FYNNEI in the germline V gene. Between the trimmed V and J ends, which lost 6 bases and 3 bases, there was a span of 12 bases.

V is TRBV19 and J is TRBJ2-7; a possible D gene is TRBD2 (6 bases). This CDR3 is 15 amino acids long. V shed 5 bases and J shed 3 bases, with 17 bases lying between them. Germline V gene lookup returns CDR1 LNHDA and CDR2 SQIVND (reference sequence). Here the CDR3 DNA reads TGTGCCAGTAGTTCAGGAGGGACCGAAGACTACGAGCAGTACTTC. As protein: CASSSGGTEDYEQYF. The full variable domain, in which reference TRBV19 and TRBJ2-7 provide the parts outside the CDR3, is DGGITQSPKYLFRKEGQNVTLSCEQNLNHDAMYWYRQDPGQGLRLIYYSQIVNDFQKGDIAEGYSVSREKKESFPLTVTSAQKNPTAFYLCASSSGGTEDYEQYFGPGTRLTVT.

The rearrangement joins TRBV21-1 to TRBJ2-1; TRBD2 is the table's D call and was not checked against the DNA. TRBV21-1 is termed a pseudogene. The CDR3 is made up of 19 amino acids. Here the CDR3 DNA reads TGTGCCAGCAGCATCGACCAACTAGCGGGGGGATCGTCCTACAATGAGCAGTTCTTC. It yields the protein CASSIDQLAGGSSYNEQFF.

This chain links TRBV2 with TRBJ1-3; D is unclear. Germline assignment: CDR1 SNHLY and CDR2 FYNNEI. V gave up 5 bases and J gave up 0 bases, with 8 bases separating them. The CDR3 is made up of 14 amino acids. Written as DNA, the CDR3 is TGTGCCAGCAGTAGGGAGAGCTCTGGAAACACCATATATTTT. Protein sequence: CASSRESSGNTIYF.

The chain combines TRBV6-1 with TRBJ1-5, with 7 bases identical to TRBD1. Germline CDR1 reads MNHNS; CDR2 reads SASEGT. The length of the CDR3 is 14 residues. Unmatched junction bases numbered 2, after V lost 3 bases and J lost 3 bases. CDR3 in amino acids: CASSEGQNNQPQHF. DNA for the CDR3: TGTGCCAGCAGTGAGGGACAGAACAATCAGCCCCAGCATTTT.

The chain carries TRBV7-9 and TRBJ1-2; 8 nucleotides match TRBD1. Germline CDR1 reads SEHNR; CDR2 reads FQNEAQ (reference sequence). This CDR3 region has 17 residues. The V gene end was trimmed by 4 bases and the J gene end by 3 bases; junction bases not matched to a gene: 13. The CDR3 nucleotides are TGTGCCAGCAGCTCCGGGACAGGCGTTGTCCTAGACTATGGCTACACCTTC. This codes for CASSSGTGVVLDYGYTF.

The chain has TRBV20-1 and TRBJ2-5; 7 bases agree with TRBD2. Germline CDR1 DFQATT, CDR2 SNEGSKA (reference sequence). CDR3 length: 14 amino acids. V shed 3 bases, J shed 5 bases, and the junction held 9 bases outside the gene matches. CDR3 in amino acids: CSASRGDLGETQYF. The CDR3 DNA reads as TGCAGTGCTAGTCGGGGGGATCTTGGTGAGACCCAGTACTTC.

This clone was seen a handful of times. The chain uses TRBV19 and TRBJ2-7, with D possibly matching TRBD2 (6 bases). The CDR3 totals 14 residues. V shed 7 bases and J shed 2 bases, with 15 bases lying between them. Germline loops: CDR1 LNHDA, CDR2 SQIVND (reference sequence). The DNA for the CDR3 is TGTGCCAGTAAAAGCGGGCGGTGGACCTACGAGCAGTACTTC. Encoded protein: CASKSGRWTYEQYF.

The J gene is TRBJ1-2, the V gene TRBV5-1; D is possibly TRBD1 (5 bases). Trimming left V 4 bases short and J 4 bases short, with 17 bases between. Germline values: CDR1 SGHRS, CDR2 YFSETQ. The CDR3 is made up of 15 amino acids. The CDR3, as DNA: TGCGCCAGCAGCCCGGGAGGGGCCGTAGTCTATGGCTACACCTTC. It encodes CASSPGGAVVYGYTF.

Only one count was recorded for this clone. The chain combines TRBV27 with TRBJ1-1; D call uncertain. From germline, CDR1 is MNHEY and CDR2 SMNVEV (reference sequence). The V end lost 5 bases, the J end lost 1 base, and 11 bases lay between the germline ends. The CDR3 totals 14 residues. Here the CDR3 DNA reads TGTGCCAGCAGTATACAGAGACAGAACACTGAAGCTTTCTTT. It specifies CASSIQRQNTEAFF.

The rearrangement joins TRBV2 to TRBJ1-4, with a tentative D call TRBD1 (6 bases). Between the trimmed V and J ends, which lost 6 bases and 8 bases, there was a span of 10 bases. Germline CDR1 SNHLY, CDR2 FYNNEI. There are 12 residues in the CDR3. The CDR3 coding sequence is TGTGCCAGCAGCGCAGGGGTGGAAAAACTGTTTTTT. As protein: CASSAGVEKLFF. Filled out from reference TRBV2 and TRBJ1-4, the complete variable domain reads EPEVTQTPSHQVTQMGQEVILRCVPISNHLYFYWYRQILGQKVEFLVSFYNNEISEKSEIFDDQFSVERPDGSNFTLKIRSTKLEDSAMYFCASSAGVEKLFFGSGTQLSVL.

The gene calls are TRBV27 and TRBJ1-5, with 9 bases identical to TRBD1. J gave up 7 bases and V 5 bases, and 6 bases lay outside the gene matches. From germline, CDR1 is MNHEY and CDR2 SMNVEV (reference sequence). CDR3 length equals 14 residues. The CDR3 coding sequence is TGTGCCAGCAGTCCACAGGGGGCAGGGCAGCCCCAGCATTTT. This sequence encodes CASSPQGAGQPQHF.

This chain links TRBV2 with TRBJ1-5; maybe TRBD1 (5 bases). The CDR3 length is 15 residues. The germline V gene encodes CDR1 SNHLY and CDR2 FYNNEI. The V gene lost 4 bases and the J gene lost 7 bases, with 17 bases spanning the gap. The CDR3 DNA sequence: TGTGCCAGCAGTGTTTACGGGGGTGAGGAGCAGCCCCAGCATTTT. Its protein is CASSVYGGEEQPQHF.

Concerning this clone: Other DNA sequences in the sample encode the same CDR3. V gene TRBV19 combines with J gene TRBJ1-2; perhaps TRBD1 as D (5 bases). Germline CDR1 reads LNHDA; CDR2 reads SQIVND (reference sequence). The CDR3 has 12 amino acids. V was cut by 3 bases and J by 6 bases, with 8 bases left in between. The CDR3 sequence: CASSIGGDGYTF. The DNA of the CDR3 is TGTGCCAGTAGTATCGGGGGGGATGGCTACACCTTC.

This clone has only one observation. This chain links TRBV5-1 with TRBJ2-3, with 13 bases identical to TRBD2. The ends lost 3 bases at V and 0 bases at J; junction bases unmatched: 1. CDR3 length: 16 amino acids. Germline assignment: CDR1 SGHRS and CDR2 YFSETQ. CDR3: CASSWTSGGSTDTQYF. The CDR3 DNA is TGCGCCAGCAGCTGGACTAGCGGGGGTAGCACAGATACGCAGTATTTT. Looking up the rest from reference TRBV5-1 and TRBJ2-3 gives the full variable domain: KAGVTQTPRYLIKTRGQQVTLSCSPISGHRSVSWYQQTPGQGLQFLFEYFSETQRNKGNFPGRFSGRQFSNSRSEMNVSTLELGDSALYLCASSWTSGGSTDTQYFGPGTRLTVL.

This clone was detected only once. The CDR3 DNA sequence: TGTGCCAGCAGCGGCACTAGCGGGAGTATTACTGGGGAGCTGTTTTTT. It codes for CASSGTSGSITGELFF. The chain is built from TRBV6-2 or TRBV6-3 and TRBJ2-2; 11 positions agree with TRBD2. The CDR3 spans 16 residues. J gave up 8 bases and V 6 bases, and 11 bases lay outside the gene matches. Germline CDR1 is MNHEY and CDR2 is SVGEGT.

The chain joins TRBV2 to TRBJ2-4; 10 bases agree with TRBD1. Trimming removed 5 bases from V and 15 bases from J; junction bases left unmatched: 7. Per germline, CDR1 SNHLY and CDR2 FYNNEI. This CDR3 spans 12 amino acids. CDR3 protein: CASSLKGTGVYF. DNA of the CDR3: TGTGCCAGCAGTCTGAAGGGGACAGGGGTGTACTTC.

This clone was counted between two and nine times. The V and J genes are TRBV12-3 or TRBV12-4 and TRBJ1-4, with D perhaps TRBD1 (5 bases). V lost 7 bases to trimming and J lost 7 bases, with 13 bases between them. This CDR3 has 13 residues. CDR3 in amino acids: CASTGAGREKLFF. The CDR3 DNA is TGTGCCAGCACTGGGGCCGGGCGTGAAAAACTGTTTTTT.

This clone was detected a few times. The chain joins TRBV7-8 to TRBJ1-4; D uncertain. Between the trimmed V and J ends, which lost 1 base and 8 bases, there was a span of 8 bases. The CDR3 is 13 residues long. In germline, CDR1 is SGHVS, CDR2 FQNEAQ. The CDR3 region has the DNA TGTGCCAGCAGCTTAGAACTTATCGAAAAACTGTTTTTT. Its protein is CASSLELIEKLFF. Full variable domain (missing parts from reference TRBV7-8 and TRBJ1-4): GAGVSQSPRYKVAKRGQDVALRCDPISGHVSLFWYQQALGQGPEFLTYFQNEAQLDKSGLPSDRFFAERPEGSVSTLKIQRTQQEDSAVYLCASSLELIEKLFFGSGTQLSVL.

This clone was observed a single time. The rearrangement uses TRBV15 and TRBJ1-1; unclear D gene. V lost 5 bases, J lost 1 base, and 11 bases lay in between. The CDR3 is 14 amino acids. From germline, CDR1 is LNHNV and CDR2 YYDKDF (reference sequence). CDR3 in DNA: TGTGCCACCAGCCCCCGCGGGCGGAACACTGAAGCTTTCTTT. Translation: CATSPRGRNTEAFF.

The CDR3 spells CASSLETEYEQYF. The CDR3, as DNA: TGCGCCAGCAGCTTGGAGACAGAGTACGAGCAGTACTTC. The chain couples TRBV5-1 to TRBJ2-7; tentative D call: TRBD1 (5 bases). The CDR3 consists of 13 residues. Germline V CDR1 and CDR2: SGHRS, YFSETQ. The V gene lost 0 bases and the J gene lost 4 bases, with 8 bases spanning the gap.

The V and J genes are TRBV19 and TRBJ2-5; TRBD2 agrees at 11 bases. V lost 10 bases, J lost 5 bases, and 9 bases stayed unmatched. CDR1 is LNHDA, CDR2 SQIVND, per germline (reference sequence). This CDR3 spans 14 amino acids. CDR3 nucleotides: TGTGCCACCACTAGCGGGGGCCCGAGGGAGACCCAGTACTTC. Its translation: CATTSGGPRETQYF.

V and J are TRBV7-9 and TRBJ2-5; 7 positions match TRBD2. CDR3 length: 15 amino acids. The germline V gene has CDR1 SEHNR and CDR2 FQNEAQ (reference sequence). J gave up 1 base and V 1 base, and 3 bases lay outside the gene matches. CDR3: CASSLVSGGQETQYF. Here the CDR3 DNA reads TGTGCCAGCAGCTTAGTGTCGGGGGGCCAAGAGACCCAGTACTTC.